These T cell receptor beta chains were read from a single sample in a study of OX40 agonist ivuxolimab in advanced cancers. The repertoire was sequenced with immunoSEQ multiplex PCR; TCRdb's copy has only in-frame clones and lacks some. The top ten hold about 0.5% of the sample, which has fewer than 100,000 clones, around 85% seen once. The material sequenced was CD4+ or CD8+ T cells sorted from blood, taken in a trial of the OX40 agonist ivuxolimab. The receptor set was obtained from an adult with an advanced solid tumor such as melanoma, head and neck, liver or kidney cancer. CDR3s include the opening cysteine and the closing phenylalanine or tryptophan. The D gene is left open where the match is weak. Some rows mark clone size as missing; the rest say once, few, many or name a class of expanded clone.

clone_size: few; j_call: TRBJ1-2; d_call: .; v_call: TRBV7-2; cdr3_aa: CASSLRDLTPNYGYTF; cdr3_nt: TGTGCCAGCAGCTTAAGGGACCTAACCCCTAACTATGGCTACACCTTC
clone_size: once; j_call: TRBJ1-5; d_call: .; v_call: TRBV12-5; cdr3_aa: CASGLGSGGRGNQPQHF; cdr3_nt: TGTGCTAGTGGTTTGGGATCGGGGGGTAGAGGCAATCAGCCCCAGCATTTT
clone_size: .; j_call: TRBJ2-1; d_call: .; v_call: TRBV7-8; cdr3_aa: CASSIRAGAHEQFF; cdr3_nt: TGTGCCAGCAGCATCCGAGCAGGGGCTCATGAGCAGTTCTTC
clone_size: .; j_call: TRBJ1-3; d_call: TRBD1; v_call: TRBV4-2; cdr3_aa: CASSQAGTGFGNTIYF; cdr3_nt: TGTGCCAGCAGCCAAGCGGGGACAGGGTTTGGAAACACCATATATTTT
clone_size: .; j_call: TRBJ1-4; d_call: TRBD1; v_call: TRBV19; cdr3_aa: CASRPTGEEKLFF; cdr3_nt: TGTGCCAGTAGACCAACAGGGGAGGAAAAACTGTTTTTT
clone_size: .; j_call: TRBJ2-5; d_call: TRBD1; v_call: TRBV10-3; cdr3_aa: CAISGDRGILGTQYF; cdr3_nt: TGTGCCATCAGTGGGGACAGGGGGATTCTGGGGACCCAGTACTTC
clone_size: .; j_call: TRBJ1-4; d_call: .; v_call: TRBV7-3; cdr3_aa: CASSLGGGRINEKLFF; cdr3_nt: TGTGCCAGCAGCCTAGGCGGGGGGCGGATTAATGAAAAACTGTTTTTT
clone_size: .; j_call: TRBJ2-7; d_call: TRBD1; v_call: TRBV6-5; cdr3_aa: CASSTIWTGTYEQYF; cdr3_nt: TGTGCCAGCAGTACCATCTGGACAGGAACCTACGAGCAGTACTTC
clone_size: .; j_call: TRBJ2-5; d_call: TRBD1; v_call: TRBV5-1; cdr3_aa: CASSISGQVRETQYF; cdr3_nt: TGCGCCAGCAGCATCTCCGGACAGGTTCGGGAGACCCAGTACTTC
clone_size: .; j_call: TRBJ2-7; d_call: .; v_call: TRBV27; cdr3_aa: CASSLGGLEQYF; cdr3_nt: TGTGCCAGCAGTTTAGGGGGGCTCGAGCAGTACTTC
clone_size: .; j_call: TRBJ1-6; d_call: .; v_call: TRBV7-2; cdr3_aa: CASSFQGLNSPLHF; cdr3_nt: TGTGCCAGCAGCTTTCAAGGCTTGAATTCACCCCTCCACTTT
clone_size: .; j_call: TRBJ1-3; d_call: .; v_call: TRBV15; cdr3_aa: CATSRGGRKTSGNTIYF; cdr3_nt: TGTGCCACCAGCAGAGGGGGTCGAAAGACCTCTGGAAACACCATATATTTT
clone_size: .; j_call: TRBJ2-7; d_call: .; v_call: TRBV9; cdr3_aa: CASSGPSGLLYEQYF; cdr3_nt: TGTGCCAGCAGCGGGCCTTCGGGACTCCTCTACGAGCAGTACTTC
clone_size: .; j_call: TRBJ1-1; d_call: .; v_call: TRBV11-1; cdr3_aa: CASSRGVGVNTEAFF; cdr3_nt: TGTGCCAGCAGCCGCGGGGTGGGGGTGAACACTGAAGCTTTCTTT
clone_size: .; j_call: TRBJ2-3; d_call: .; v_call: TRBV7-2; cdr3_aa: CASISGARTDTQYF; cdr3_nt: TGTGCCAGCATCTCGGGGGCCCGGACAGATACGCAGTATTTT
clone_size: few; j_call: TRBJ1-5; d_call: .; v_call: TRBV28; cdr3_aa: CASSWRGSNQPQHF; cdr3_nt: TGTGCCAGCAGTTGGAGGGGTAGCAATCAGCCCCAGCATTTT
clone_size: .; j_call: TRBJ2-1; d_call: TRBD2; v_call: TRBV6-4; cdr3_aa: CASSDDSGGAGEQFF; cdr3_nt: TGTGCCAGCAGTGACGATAGCGGGGGGGCCGGTGAGCAGTTCTTC